This is a list of T cell receptor beta chains from one sample in a study of Siglec-9 on CD8 T cells in melanoma. Repertoires were generated with immunoSEQ multiplex PCR, while TCRdb's copy carries only in-frame clones and drops some. Of some 37,000 clones in the sample, roughly 80% were seen once. What was sequenced was Siglec-9- CD8+ T cells sorted from blood. Receptor source: a human donor in good health. The CDR3 runs from the conserved cysteine through the conserved F or W. Each record gives: clone size, J gene, D gene, V gene, CDR3 protein, CDR3 DNA. The D gene is left open where the match is weak. A row's size may be missing; if present it is once, few, many or a size class.

size: NA
J: TRBJ2-5
D: NA
V: TRBV7-8
CDR3: CASSSGETQYF
DNA: TGTGCCAGCAGCTCCGGAGAGACCCAGTACTTC

size: NA
J: TRBJ2-3
D: TRBD2
V: TRBV6-5
CDR3: CASSLLAGSEDTQYF
DNA: TGTGCCAGCAGTCTACTAGCGGGGTCAGAAGATACGCAGTATTTT

size: once
J: TRBJ1-2
D: TRBD1
V: TRBV5-8
CDR3: CASSLVTGGGYGYTF
DNA: TGTGCCAGCAGCTTGGTTACAGGGGGCGGCTATGGCTACACCTTC

size: NA
J: TRBJ1-6
D: NA
V: TRBV19
CDR3: CASSATTDLSSYNSPLHF
DNA: TGTGCCAGTAGCGCTACGACAGACCTGAGCTCCTATAATTCACCCCTCCACTTT

size: NA
J: TRBJ2-2
D: NA
V: TRBV4-1
CDR3: CASSELGLAETGELFF
DNA: TGCGCCAGCAGCGAACTTGGGTTGGCGGAAACCGGGGAGCTGTTTTTT

size: NA
J: TRBJ1-1
D: NA
V: TRBV7-2
CDR3: CASSPSQGIAAEAFF
DNA: TGTGCCAGCAGCCCATCACAGGGAATTGCGGCGGAAGCTTTCTTT

size: NA
J: TRBJ1-5
D: NA
V: TRBV10-3
CDR3: CAISARAVEDSNQPQHF
DNA: TGTGCCATCAGTGCTCGGGCGGTGGAAGATAGCAATCAGCCCCAGCATTTT

size: NA
J: TRBJ1-1
D: NA
V: TRBV7-6
CDR3: CASSLDPEGSAEAFF
DNA: TGTGCCAGCAGCTTAGACCCCGAGGGTAGCGCTGAAGCTTTCTTT

size: NA
J: TRBJ2-7
D: NA
V: TRBV10-3
CDR3: CAISGERRIYEQYF
DNA: TGTGCCATCAGTGGGGAGCGGCGGATCTACGAGCAGTACTTC

size: NA
J: TRBJ2-7
D: TRBD2
V: TRBV5-4
CDR3: CASSLRSSGAYEQYF
DNA: TGTGCCAGCAGCTTGCGGTCTAGCGGGGCCTACGAGCAGTACTTC

size: NA
J: TRBJ2-3
D: NA
V: TRBV29-1
CDR3: CSVEPGVGADTQYF
DNA: TGCAGCGTTGAGCCAGGGGTCGGCGCAGATACGCAGTATTTT

size: NA
J: TRBJ2-1
D: NA
V: TRBV7-6
CDR3: CASSWETGGYNEQFF
DNA: TGTGCCAGCAGCTGGGAGACAGGAGGCTACAATGAGCAGTTCTTC

size: NA
J: TRBJ1-2
D: NA
V: TRBV4-1
CDR3: CASSHDGYSDGWYGYTF
DNA: TGCGCCAGCAGCCACGACGGATATTCCGACGGTTGGTATGGCTACACCTTC

size: NA
J: TRBJ1-1
D: TRBD1
V: TRBV30
CDR3: CAWTGTGGTEAFF
DNA: TGTGCCTGGACCGGGACAGGGGGGACTGAAGCTTTCTTT

size: NA
J: TRBJ1-6
D: TRBD1
V: TRBV6-4
CDR3: CASRDRDNSPLHF
DNA: TGTGCCAGCAGGGACAGGGATAATTCACCCCTCCACTTT

size: NA
J: TRBJ2-6
D: NA
V: TRBV7-9
CDR3: CASSSGVRGELIGANVLTF
DNA: TGTGCCAGCAGCTCCGGAGTTAGAGGGGAGTTGATTGGGGCCAACGTCCTGACTTTC